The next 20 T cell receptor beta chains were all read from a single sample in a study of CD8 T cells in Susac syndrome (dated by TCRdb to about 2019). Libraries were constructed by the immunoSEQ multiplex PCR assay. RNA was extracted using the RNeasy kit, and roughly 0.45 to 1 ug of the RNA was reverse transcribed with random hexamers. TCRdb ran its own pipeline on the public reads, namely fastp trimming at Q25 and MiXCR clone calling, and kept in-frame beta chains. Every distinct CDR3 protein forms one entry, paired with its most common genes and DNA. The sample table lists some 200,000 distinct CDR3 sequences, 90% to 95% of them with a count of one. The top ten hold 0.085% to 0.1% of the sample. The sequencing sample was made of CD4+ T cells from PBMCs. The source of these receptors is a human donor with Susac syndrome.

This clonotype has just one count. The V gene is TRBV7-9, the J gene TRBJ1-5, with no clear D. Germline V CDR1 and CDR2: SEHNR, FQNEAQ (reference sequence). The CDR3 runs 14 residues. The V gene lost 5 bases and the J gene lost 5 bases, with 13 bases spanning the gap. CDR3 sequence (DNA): TGTGCCAGCAGCCTTCTTGGGCTCGATCAGCCCCAGCATTTT. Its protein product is CASSLLGLDQPQHF.

The CDR3 coding sequence is TGCGCCAGCAGCTTGGCGGGTAACGGCGAGACCCAGTACTTC. Its protein product is CASSLAGNGETQYF. This chain uses TRBV5-1 with TRBJ2-5; no firm D call. Trimming stripped 0 bases from V and 5 bases from J, with 11 bases between. Germline assignment: CDR1 SGHRS and CDR2 YFSETQ. The CDR3 consists of 14 residues.

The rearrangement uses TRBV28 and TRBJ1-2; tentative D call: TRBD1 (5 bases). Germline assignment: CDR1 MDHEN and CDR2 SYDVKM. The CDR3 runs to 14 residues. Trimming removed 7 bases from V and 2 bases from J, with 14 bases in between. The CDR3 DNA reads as TGTGCCAGCATCACCCCGGGGGGGAACTATGGCTACACCTTC. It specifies CASITPGGNYGYTF.

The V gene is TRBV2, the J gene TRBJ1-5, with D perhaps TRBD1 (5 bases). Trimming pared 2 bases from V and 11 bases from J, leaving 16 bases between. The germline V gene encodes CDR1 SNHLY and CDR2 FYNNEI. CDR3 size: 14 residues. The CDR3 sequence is CASSETGAGRTQHF. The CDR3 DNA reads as TGTGCCAGCAGTGAAACCGGGGCTGGCAGGACCCAGCATTTT.

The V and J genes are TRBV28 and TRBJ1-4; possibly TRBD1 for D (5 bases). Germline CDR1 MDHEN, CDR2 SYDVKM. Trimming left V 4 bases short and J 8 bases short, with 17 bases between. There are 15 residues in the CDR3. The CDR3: CASSSQGASDEKLFF. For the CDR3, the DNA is TGTGCCAGCAGTTCCCAGGGCGCGAGCGACGAAAAACTGTTTTTT.

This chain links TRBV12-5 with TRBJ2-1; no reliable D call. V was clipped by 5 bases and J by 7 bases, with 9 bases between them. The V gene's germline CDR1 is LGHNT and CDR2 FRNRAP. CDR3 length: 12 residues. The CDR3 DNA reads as TGTGCTAGTGGTCTCCTTGAAAATGAGCAGTTCTTC. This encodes CASGLLENEQFF.

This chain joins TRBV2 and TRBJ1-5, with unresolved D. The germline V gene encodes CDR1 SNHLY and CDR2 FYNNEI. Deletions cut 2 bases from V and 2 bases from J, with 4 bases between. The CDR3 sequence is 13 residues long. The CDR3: CASSETGNQPQHF. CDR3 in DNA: TGTGCCAGCAGTGAAACCGGCAATCAGCCCCAGCATTTT.

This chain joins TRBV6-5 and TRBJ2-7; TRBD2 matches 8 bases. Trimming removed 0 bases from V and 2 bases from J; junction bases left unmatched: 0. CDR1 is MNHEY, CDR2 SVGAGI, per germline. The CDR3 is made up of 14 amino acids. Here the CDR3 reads CASSYSRGAYEQYF. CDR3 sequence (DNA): TGTGCCAGCAGTTACTCGCGGGGGGCCTACGAGCAGTACTTC.

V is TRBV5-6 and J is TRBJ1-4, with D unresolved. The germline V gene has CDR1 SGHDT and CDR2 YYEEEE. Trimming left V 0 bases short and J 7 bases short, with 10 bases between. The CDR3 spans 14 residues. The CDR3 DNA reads TGTGCCAGCAGCTTGGGAAGGCCGGGTGAAAAACTGTTTTTT. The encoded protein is CASSLGRPGEKLFF.

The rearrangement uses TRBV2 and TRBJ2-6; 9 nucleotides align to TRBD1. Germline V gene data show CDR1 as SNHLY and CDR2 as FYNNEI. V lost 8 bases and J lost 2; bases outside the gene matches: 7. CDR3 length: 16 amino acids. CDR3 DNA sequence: TGTGCCAGCGCCGACAGGGGGATCGCTGGGGCCAACGTCCTGACTTTC. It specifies CASADRGIAGANVLTF. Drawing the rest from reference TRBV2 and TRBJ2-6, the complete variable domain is EPEVTQTPSHQVTQMGQEVILRCVPISNHLYFYWYRQILGQKVEFLVSFYNNEISEKSEIFDDQFSVERPDGSNFTLKIRSTKLEDSAMYFCASADRGIAGANVLTFGAGSRLTVL.

The CDR3 is CSARASGKETQYF. As DNA, the CDR3 is TGCAGTGCTAGAGCCAGCGGGAAAGAGACCCAGTACTTC. The V call is TRBV20-1, the J call TRBJ2-5; the match to TRBD2 covers 7 bases. V shed 1 base, J shed 3 bases, and the junction held 2 bases outside the gene matches. The length of the CDR3 is 13 residues. From germline, CDR1 is DFQATT and CDR2 SNEGSKA (reference sequence).

The CDR3 DNA follows: TGTGCCAGCACTCGGGGGGCGCCTTACAATGAGCAGTTCTTC. Its protein is CASTRGAPYNEQFF. This chain connects TRBV12-3 or TRBV12-4 to TRBJ2-1; tentatively, D is TRBD2 (7 bases). Trimming took off 7 bases at V and 4 bases at J, with 14 bases between the two ends. The CDR3 contains 14 residues.

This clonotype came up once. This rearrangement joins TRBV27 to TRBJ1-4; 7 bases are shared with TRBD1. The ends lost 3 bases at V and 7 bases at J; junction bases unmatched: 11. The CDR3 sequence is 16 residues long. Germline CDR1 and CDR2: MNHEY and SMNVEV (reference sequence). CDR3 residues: CASSLYTGTVPEKLFF. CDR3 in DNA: TGTGCCAGCAGTTTGTATACCGGGACAGTACCTGAAAAACTGTTTTTT.

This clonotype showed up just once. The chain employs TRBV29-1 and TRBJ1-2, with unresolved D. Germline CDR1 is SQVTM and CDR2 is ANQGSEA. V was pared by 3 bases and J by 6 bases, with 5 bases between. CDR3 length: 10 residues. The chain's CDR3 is CSVDRDGYTF. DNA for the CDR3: TGCAGCGTTGATAGGGATGGCTACACCTTC.

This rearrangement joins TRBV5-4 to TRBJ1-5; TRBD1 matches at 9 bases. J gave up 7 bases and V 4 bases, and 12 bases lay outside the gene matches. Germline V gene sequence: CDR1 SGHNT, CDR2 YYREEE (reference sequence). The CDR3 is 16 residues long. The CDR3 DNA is TGTGCCAGCAGCCCGTCCCGGGACAGGGTGCACCAGCCCCAGCATTTT. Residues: CASSPSRDRVHQPQHF.

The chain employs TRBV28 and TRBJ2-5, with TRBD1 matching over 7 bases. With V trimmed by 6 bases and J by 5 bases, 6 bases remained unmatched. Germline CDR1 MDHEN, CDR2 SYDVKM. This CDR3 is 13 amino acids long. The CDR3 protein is CASSRDRVETQYF. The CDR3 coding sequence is TGTGCCAGCAGCCGTGACAGGGTGGAGACCCAGTACTTC.

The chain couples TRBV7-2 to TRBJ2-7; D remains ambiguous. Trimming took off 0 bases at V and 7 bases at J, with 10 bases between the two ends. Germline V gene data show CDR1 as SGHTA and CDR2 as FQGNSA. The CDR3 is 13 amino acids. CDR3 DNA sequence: TGTGCCAGCAGCTTAGCTTCCGATACGGAGCAGTACTTC. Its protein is CASSLASDTEQYF.

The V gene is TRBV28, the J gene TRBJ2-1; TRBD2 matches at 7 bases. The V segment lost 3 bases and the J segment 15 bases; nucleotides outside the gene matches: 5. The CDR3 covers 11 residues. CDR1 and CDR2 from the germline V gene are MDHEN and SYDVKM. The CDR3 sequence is CASSFSSGTFF. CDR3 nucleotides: TGTGCCAGCAGTTTCTCTAGCGGAACGTTCTTC.

In nucleotides, the CDR3 is TGTGCCAGCAGCCAAGATGGGCAGGGGGCTACGATCTCACGTTTCTATAGCAATCAGCCCCAGCATTTT. Translated, it gives CASSQDGQGATISRFYSNQPQHF. This rearrangement joins TRBV14 to TRBJ1-5; 8 nucleotides align to TRBD1. The germline gives CDR1 SGHDN, CDR2 FVKESK. Trimming took 0 bases from V and 0 from J; bases not matched to a gene: 22. The CDR3 is 23 residues long.

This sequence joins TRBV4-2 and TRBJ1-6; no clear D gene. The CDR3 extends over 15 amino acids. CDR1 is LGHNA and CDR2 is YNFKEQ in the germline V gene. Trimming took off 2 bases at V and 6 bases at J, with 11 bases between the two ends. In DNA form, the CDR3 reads TGTGCCAGCAGCCAAAATTGGGAGCCTAATTCACCCCTCCACTTT. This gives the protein CASSQNWEPNSPLHF.